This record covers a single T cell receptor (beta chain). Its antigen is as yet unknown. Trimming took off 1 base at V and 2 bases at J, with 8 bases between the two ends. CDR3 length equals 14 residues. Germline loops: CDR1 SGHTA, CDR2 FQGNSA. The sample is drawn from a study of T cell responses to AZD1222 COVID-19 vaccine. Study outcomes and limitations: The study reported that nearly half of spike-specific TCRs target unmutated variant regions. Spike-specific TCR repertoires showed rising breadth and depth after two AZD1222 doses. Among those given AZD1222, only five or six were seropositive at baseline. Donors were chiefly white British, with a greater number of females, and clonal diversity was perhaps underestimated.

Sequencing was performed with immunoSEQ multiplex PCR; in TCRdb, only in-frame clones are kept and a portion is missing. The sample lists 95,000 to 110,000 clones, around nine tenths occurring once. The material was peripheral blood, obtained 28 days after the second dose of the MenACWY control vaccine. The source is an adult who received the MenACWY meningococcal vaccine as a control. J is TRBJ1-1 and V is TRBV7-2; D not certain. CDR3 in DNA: TGTGCCAGCAGCTTAGGAGCAGGTAACACTGAAGCTTTCTTT. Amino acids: CASSLGAGNTEAFF.